The clone carrying this T cell receptor beta chain has more than one count but fewer than ten. The target antigen is unknown. The CDR3 is 14 residues long. Germline CDR1 and CDR2: DFQATT and SNEGSKA (reference sequence). Trimming took off 6 bases at V and 0 bases at J, with 12 bases between the two ends. The source of the sample is a study of T-cell reconstitution after alpha-beta-depleted transplantation in children. General study results and limits: T-cell numbers and diversity, one year after transplant, stemmed largely from T cells that were newly produced. Recipient T cells and thymic progenitors that survived gave rise to the high TCRbeta diversity observed at day 60 in some patients. Expanded graft clones, several hundred of them, were reportedly the source of alpha-beta T cells about two months after transplant.

For TCRbeta, the library was prepared with unique molecular identifiers. A single record per CDR3 protein comes from TCRdb applying MiXCR to the PCR reads. The data show fewer than 700,000 distinct CDR3 sequences, 20% to 25% seen once. The material was PBMCs, mostly from graft donor cells, obtained 360 days after TCRalphabeta/CD19-depleted stem cell transplant. The sequence was collected from a boy in the first two years of life who had a stem cell transplant for acute myeloid leukemia, so the T cells may come from the graft donor. The V gene is TRBV20-1, the J gene TRBJ2-1; D not resolved. The CDR3 bases are TGCAGTGCCCAAGGACCCATCTCCTACAATGAGCAGTTCTTC. Protein product: CSAQGPISYNEQFF.